Reported below is one T cell receptor (beta chain). Its matching antigen is unknown. The data belong to a study of T cell responses to AZD1222 COVID-19 vaccine. Study-wide points: Elevations in Spike-specific TCR breadth and depth followed administration of two AZD1222 doses. It was only 6 or 7 AZD1222 recipients who were seropositive at baseline.

Trimming shortened V by 10 bases and J by 5 bases, and 16 bases separated the two germline ends. The CDR3 runs to 13 residues. Germline CDR1 is LNHDA and CDR2 is SQIVND (reference sequence). Repertoires were generated with immunoSEQ multiplex PCR, while TCRdb's copy carries only in-frame clones and drops some. The table records more than 85,000 clones, about 94% of them present only once. Combined were second doses at about 4 or about 12 weeks. Here the sequenced sample was peripheral blood, taken 28 days after the second AZD1222 dose. The clonotype comes from an adult who received the AZD1222 COVID-19 vaccine. The V and J genes are TRBV19 and TRBJ2-3; the D is unclear. CDR3 sequence: CATQQGLIDTQYF. The CDR3 DNA is TGTGCCACCCAACAAGGCCTCATAGATACGCAGTATTTT.